This T cell receptor (beta chain) stems from a study of blood T cell repertoires in COVID-19. TCRdb's copy holds only in-frame clones and misses some; the assay was immunoSEQ multiplex PCR. The top ten hold 10% to 15% of the sample, which has some 300,000 clones, approximately 86% seen once. Germline CDR1 MNHEY, CDR2 SVGEGT. V lost 6 bases to trimming and J lost 0 bases; unmatched junction nucleotides: 6. This CDR3 comprises 16 residues. Source material: peripheral blood. This receptor was obtained from an older woman with COVID-19, enrolled during active disease. The rearrangement uses TRBV6-2 or TRBV6-3 and TRBJ1-1; 11 bases line up with TRBD1. The CDR3 DNA reads TGTGCCAGCAGCCGCCGGGACAGGGGGGTGAACACTGAAGCTTTCTTT. As protein: CASSRRDRGVNTEAFF.